This T cell receptor beta chain was found in a study of T cells in Graves' hyperthyroidism and ophthalmopathy. Across the whole study: Peripheral blood was acquired at first diagnosis, ahead of any therapy whatsoever.

This clonotype has a count of ten or more. Its antigen remains unknown. Exclusions: uncontrolled infection, other autoimmune disease, pregnancy, lactation. Isolation of PBMCs was performed on around 9.8 ml fresh peripheral blood. RNA transcripts served as the template for amplifying TCR beta CDR3 regions. HTBI primers were employed in a first-round RT-PCR of the TCR CDR3. One entry per CDR3 protein results from TCRdb running MiXCR on the multiplex PCR reads. This sample has around 760,000 distinct CDR3 sequences, with 30% to 40% found just once. The V gene lost 5 bases and the J gene lost 1 base, with 11 bases spanning the gap. CDR1 is SQVTM and CDR2 is ANQGSEA in the germline V gene. This CDR3 has 14 residues. Study-level results: Most thyroid clonotypes expanded above 0.001 were also detected in blood.

The sample consisted of blood. This receptor was obtained from a woman between 40 and 55 years old with Graves' hyperthyroidism. J is TRBJ2-2 and V is TRBV29-1; a possible D gene is TRBD2 (5 bases). As DNA, the CDR3 is TGCAGCGTTATCGGGGTAGAGAACACCGGGGAGCTGTTTTTT. Residues: CSVIGVENTGELFF.